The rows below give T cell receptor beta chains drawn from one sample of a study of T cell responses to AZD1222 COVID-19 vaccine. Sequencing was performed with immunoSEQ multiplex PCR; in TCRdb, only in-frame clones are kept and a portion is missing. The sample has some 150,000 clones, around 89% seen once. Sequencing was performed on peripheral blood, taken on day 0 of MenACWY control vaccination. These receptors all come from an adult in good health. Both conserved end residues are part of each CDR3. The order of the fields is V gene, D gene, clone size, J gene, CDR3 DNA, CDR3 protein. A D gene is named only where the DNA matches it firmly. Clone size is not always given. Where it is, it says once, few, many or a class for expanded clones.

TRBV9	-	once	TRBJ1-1	TGTGCCAGCAGCCTCCAGGGCGGAACTGAAGCTTTCTTT	CASSLQGGTEAFF
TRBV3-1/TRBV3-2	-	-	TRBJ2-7	TGTGCCAGCAGCCAAGATACCGGGTCCCTCCTCTACGAGCAGTACTTC	CASSQDTGSLLYEQYF
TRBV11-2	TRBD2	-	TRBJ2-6	TGTGCCAGCAGCTTAAGGGCCACCGGGGGGTCTGGGGCCAACGTCCTGACTTTC	CASSLRATGGSGANVLTF
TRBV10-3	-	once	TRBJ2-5	TGTGCCATCAGTGGATACCAAGAGACCCAGTACTTC	CAISGYQETQYF
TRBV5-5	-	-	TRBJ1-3	TGTGCCAGCAGCGTGAAAACAGCCTCTGGAAACACCATATATTTT	CASSVKTASGNTIYF
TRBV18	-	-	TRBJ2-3	TGTGCCAGCTCACTACGACGCGCAGGGGCCGATACGCAGTATTTT	CASSLRRAGADTQYF
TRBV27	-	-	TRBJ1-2	TGTGCCAGCAGTCTTCAGGGACCAGGCGGCTACACCTTC	CASSLQGPGGYTF
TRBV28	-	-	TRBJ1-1	TGTGCCAGCAGTTTTGGGGGGGGGAGCACTGAAGCTTTCTTT	CASSFGGGSTEAFF
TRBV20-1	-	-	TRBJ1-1	TGCAGTGCTGCGGTAAACACTGAAGCTTTCTTT	CSAAVNTEAFF
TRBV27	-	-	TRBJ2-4	TGTGCCAGCAGTCGCAACACCGATCTAGCCAAAAACATTCAGTACTTC	CASSRNTDLAKNIQYF
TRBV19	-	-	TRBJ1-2	TGTGCCAGTAGTATATCCGCGGGCTGGGAAAACTATGGCTACACCTTC	CASSISAGWENYGYTF
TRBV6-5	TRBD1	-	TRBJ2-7	TGTGCCAGCAGTTCCGGGACAGGGCCGATACCTTACGAGCAGTACTTC	CASSSGTGPIPYEQYF
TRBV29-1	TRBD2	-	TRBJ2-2	TGCAGCGTTGATAAGGGAGGGGCCGGGGAGCTGTTTTTT	CSVDKGGAGELFF
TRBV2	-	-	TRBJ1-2	TGTGCCAGCAGGAGGGTGTACATGGATGGCTACACCTTC	CASRRVYMDGYTF
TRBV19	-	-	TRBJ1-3	TGTGCCAGTAGTTCACAGGATGTCACTGGAAACACCATATATTTT	CASSSQDVTGNTIYF
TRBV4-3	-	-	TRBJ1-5	TGCGCCAGCAGCCAAGAACCGGGGTTGGGGAAGCCCCAGCATTTT	CASSQEPGLGKPQHF
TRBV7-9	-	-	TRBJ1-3	TGTGCCAGCAGCTCCCGGTACTCTGGAAACACCATATATTTT	CASSSRYSGNTIYF
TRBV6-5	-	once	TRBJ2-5	TGTGCCAGCAGTTACAGGGGGGGACTATCAGGGACCCAGTACTTC	CASSYRGGLSGTQYF
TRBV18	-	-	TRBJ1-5	TGTGCCAGCTCACCAGGGGAGGACCAGCCCCAGCATTTT	CASSPGEDQPQHF
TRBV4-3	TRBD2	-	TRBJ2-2	TGCGCCAGCAGCCAAGGGCCCGGGACTAGCGGGAGTATCTACACCGGGGAGCTGTTTTTT	CASSQGPGTSGSIYTGELFF
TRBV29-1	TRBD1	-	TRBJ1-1	TGCAGCGTTGAAACACCGGGACAGGGGGATCCCGAAGCTTTCTTT	CSVETPGQGDPEAFF
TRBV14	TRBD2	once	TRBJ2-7	TGTGCCAGCAGAGCCGCGGGGGGCAACGAGCAGTACTTC	CASRAAGGNEQYF
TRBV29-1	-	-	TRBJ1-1	TGCAGCGTTGAAGTCCGACGGAGGGGCACTGAAGCTTTCTTT	CSVEVRRRGTEAFF
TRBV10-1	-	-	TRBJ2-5	TGCGCCAGCAGTGTCGGACGGCCCACCCAGTACTTC	CASSVGRPTQYF
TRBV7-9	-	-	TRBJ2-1	TGTGCCAGCAGCTTAGAGGGTAGCGGGTTCTTC	CASSLEGSGFF
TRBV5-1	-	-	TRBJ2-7	TGCGCCAGCAGCTTGTTTGGGGGAAGCTCCTACGAGCAGTACTTC	CASSLFGGSSYEQYF
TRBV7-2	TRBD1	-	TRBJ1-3	TGTGCCAGCAGCTTCACCGGGACAGCGATCTCTGGAAACACCATATATTTT	CASSFTGTAISGNTIYF
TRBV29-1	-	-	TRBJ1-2	TGCAGCGTTAAGCCCAGGGAGATCACATATGGCTACACCTTC	CSVKPREITYGYTF
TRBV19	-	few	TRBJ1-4	TGTGCCAGTAGTACCCCCCCCCTTGTTGCAACTAATGAAAAACTGTTTTTT	CASSTPPLVATNEKLFF
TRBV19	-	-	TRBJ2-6	TGTGCCAGTACGTACTCATCCTCTGGGGCCAACGTCCTGACTTTC	CASTYSSSGANVLTF
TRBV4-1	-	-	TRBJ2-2	TGCGCCAGCAGCCGGGGGGCGCGCGGCACCGGGGAGCTGTTTTTT	CASSRGARGTGELFF
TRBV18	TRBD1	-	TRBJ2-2	TGTGCCAGCTCACCAAGGCAGGGGGTCGACACCGGGGAGCTGTTTTTT	CASSPRQGVDTGELFF
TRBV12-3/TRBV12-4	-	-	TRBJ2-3	TGTGCCAGCAGGTGGGGGGATACGCAGTATTTT	CASRWGDTQYF
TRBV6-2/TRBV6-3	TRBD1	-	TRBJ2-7	TGTGCCAGCAGCCAGGGGGCTGTGGCCGAGCAGTACTTC	CASSQGAVAEQYF
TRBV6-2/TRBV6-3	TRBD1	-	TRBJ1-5	TGTGCCAGCAGTTACTCGGGACAGGGGGGGCAGCCCCAGCATTTT	CASSYSGQGGQPQHF
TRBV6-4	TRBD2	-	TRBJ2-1	TGTGCCAGCAGTGAAACTAGCGGGGACTTAAAGGAGCAGTTCTTC	CASSETSGDLKEQFF
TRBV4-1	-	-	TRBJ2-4	TGCGCCAGCAGCCCCGGAGTAAGTCTAACCAAAAACATTCAGTACTTC	CASSPGVSLTKNIQYF
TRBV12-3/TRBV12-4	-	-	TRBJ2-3	TGTGCCAGCAGTTTAGTGGCAGATACGCAGTATTTT	CASSLVADTQYF
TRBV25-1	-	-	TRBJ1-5	TGTGCCAGCAGCATACAGAATAGCAATCAGCCCCAGCATTTT	CASSIQNSNQPQHF
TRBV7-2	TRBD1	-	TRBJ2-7	TGTGCCAGCAGCCGGGACAGGGGCTCCTACGAGCAGTACTTC	CASSRDRGSYEQYF
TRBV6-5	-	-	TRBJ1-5	TGTGCCAGCAGGGGCTCAAATAGCAATCAGCCCCAGCATTTT	CASRGSNSNQPQHF
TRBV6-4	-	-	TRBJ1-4	TGTGCCAGCAGAGAAACTAATGAAAAACTGTTTTTT	CASRETNEKLFF
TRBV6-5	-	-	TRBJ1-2	TGTGCCAGCAGTTCCACCCCGGCCATATGGGGCTACACCTTC	CASSSTPAIWGYTF
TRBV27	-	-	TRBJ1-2	TGTGCCAGCAGTTTAGTTAGCCCCGGATCCTACACCTTC	CASSLVSPGSYTF
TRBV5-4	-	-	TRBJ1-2	TGTGCCAGCAGCGATGACAGACTCTATGGCTACACCTTC	CASSDDRLYGYTF
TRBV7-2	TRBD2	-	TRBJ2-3	TGTGCCAGCAGCTGGCGACTAGCGGGCACTACAGATACGCAGTATTTT	CASSWRLAGTTDTQYF
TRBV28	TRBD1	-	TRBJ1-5	TGTGCCAGCAATCCCGAGGGACAGGGGGGCAATCAGCCCCAGCATTTT	CASNPEGQGGNQPQHF